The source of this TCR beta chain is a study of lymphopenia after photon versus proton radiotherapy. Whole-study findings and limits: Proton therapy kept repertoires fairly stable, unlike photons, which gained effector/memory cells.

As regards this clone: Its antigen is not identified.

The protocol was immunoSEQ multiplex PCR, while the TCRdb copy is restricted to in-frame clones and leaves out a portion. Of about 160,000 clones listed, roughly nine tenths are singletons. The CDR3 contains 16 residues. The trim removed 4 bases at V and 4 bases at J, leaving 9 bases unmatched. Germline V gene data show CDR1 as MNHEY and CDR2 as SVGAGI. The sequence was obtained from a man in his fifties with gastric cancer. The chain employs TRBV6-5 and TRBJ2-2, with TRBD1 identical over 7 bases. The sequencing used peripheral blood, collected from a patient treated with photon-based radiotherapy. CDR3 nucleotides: TGTGCCAGCAGTTCAATCAGACAGGGTGGCACCGGGGAGCTGTTTTTT. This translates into CASSSIRQGGTGELFF.